Listed below are T cell receptor beta chains from one sample, sequenced in a study of T-cell reconstitution after alpha-beta-depleted transplantation in children. TCRdb reanalysed the PCR reads using MiXCR and keeps one entry per CDR3 protein. This table has approximately 220,000 distinct CDR3 sequences, approximately 15% appearing once. The sample in question was PBMCs, mostly from graft donor cells, obtained 360 days after TCRalphabeta/CD19-depleted stem cell transplant. These receptors were obtained from a male patient aged 2 to 10 who had a stem cell transplant for acute lymphoblastic leukemia, so the T cells may come from the graft donor. The CDR3 runs from the conserved cysteine through the conserved F or W. Each record gives: J gene, clone size, D gene, V gene, CDR3 protein, CDR3 DNA. D genes are given only for firm matches. Expanded clones get a size class; other rows say once, few or many, or leave the size out.

j_gene: TRBJ2-6; abundance: NA; d_gene: TRBD2; v_gene: TRBV10-2; CDR3aa: CASSVLAGGHGANVLTF; CDR3nt: TGCGCCAGCAGTGTTCTAGCGGGGGGTCATGGGGCCAACGTCCTGACTTTC
j_gene: TRBJ2-5; abundance: few; d_gene: NA; v_gene: TRBV7-9; CDR3aa: CASTPTGPQETQYF; CDR3nt: TGTGCCAGCACCCCGACCGGGCCTCAAGAGACCCAGTACTTC
j_gene: TRBJ2-3; abundance: few; d_gene: TRBD1; v_gene: TRBV2; CDR3aa: CASSPDRATDTQYF; CDR3nt: TGTGCCAGCAGTCCGGACAGGGCCACAGATACGCAGTATTTT
j_gene: TRBJ1-2; abundance: NA; d_gene: NA; v_gene: TRBV28; CDR3aa: CASRRVRDGYTF; CDR3nt: TGTGCCAGCAGGAGAGTTAGGGATGGCTACACCTTC
j_gene: TRBJ2-7; abundance: few; d_gene: TRBD2; v_gene: TRBV2; CDR3aa: CASKWTSGRAYEQYF; CDR3nt: TGTGCCAGCAAGTGGACTAGCGGGAGGGCGTACGAGCAGTACTTC
j_gene: TRBJ1-1; abundance: NA; d_gene: NA; v_gene: TRBV9; CDR3aa: CASSPRGPPTAEAFF; CDR3nt: TGTGCCAGCAGCCCGAGGGGACCACCAACGGCTGAAGCTTTCTTT
j_gene: TRBJ2-2; abundance: few; d_gene: TRBD1; v_gene: TRBV12-3/TRBV12-4; CDR3aa: CASSTRQGNTGELFF; CDR3nt: TGTGCCAGCAGTACACGACAGGGGAACACCGGGGAGCTGTTTTTT
j_gene: TRBJ2-5; abundance: NA; d_gene: NA; v_gene: TRBV4-3; CDR3aa: CASSQDLRYQETQYF; CDR3nt: TGCGCCAGCAGCCAAGATTTAAGGTACCAAGAGACCCAGTACTTC
j_gene: TRBJ2-3; abundance: NA; d_gene: TRBD2; v_gene: TRBV7-2; CDR3aa: CASSLVAGGGTDTQYF; CDR3nt: TGTGCCAGCAGCTTAGTAGCGGGGGGTGGCACAGATACGCAGTATTTT
j_gene: TRBJ2-2; abundance: NA; d_gene: TRBD1; v_gene: TRBV6-2/TRBV6-3; CDR3aa: CASSRGTGNTGELFF; CDR3nt: TGTGCCAGCAGTAGGGGGACAGGGAACACCGGGGAGCTGTTTTTT
j_gene: TRBJ2-6; abundance: few; d_gene: TRBD1; v_gene: TRBV9; CDR3aa: CASSNYLPGQGSLRDNVLTF; CDR3nt: TGTGCCAGCAGCAATTACCTCCCGGGACAGGGGTCCCTTAGAGACAACGTCCTGACTTTC
j_gene: TRBJ2-2; abundance: few; d_gene: TRBD2; v_gene: TRBV27; CDR3aa: CASSLYPLAGVMTGELFF; CDR3nt: TGTGCCAGCAGTTTATATCCGCTAGCGGGGGTTATGACCGGGGAGCTGTTTTTT
j_gene: TRBJ2-7; abundance: NA; d_gene: NA; v_gene: TRBV7-2; CDR3aa: CASSPPSQGRHEQYF; CDR3nt: TGTGCCAGCAGCCCCCCGAGTCAGGGTCGTCACGAGCAGTACTTC
j_gene: TRBJ2-1; abundance: few; d_gene: TRBD2; v_gene: TRBV28; CDR3aa: CASSPGLAGENEQFF; CDR3nt: TGTGCCAGCAGTCCAGGACTAGCGGGAGAAAATGAGCAGTTCTTC
j_gene: TRBJ1-5; abundance: NA; d_gene: NA; v_gene: TRBV20-1; CDR3aa: CSATHRGNQPQHF; CDR3nt: TGCAGTGCTACCCACAGGGGCAATCAGCCCCAGCATTTT
j_gene: TRBJ2-1; abundance: NA; d_gene: TRBD1; v_gene: TRBV20-1; CDR3aa: CSAEGTATLYNEQFF; CDR3nt: TGCAGTGCGGAAGGGACAGCCACCCTCTACAATGAGCAGTTCTTC
j_gene: TRBJ2-4; abundance: NA; d_gene: TRBD2; v_gene: TRBV27; CDR3aa: CASSPPSSGSAKNIQYF; CDR3nt: TGTGCCAGCAGTCCCCCCTCTAGCGGGAGCGCCAAAAACATTCAGTACTTC
j_gene: TRBJ2-3; abundance: few; d_gene: TRBD2; v_gene: TRBV9; CDR3aa: CASSVGTSGGYYRTDTQYF; CDR3nt: TGTGCCAGCAGCGTAGGTACTAGCGGGGGTTACTACCGCACAGATACGCAGTATTTT
j_gene: TRBJ1-5; abundance: few; d_gene: NA; v_gene: TRBV12-3/TRBV12-4; CDR3aa: CASVDSGTHQPQHF; CDR3nt: TGTGCCAGCGTCGATTCCGGGACTCATCAGCCCCAGCATTTT
j_gene: TRBJ2-5; abundance: many; d_gene: NA; v_gene: TRBV7-9; CDR3aa: CASSLVVGETQYF; CDR3nt: TGTGCCAGCAGCCTCGTGGTAGGAGAGACCCAGTACTTC
j_gene: TRBJ1-3; abundance: few; d_gene: NA; v_gene: TRBV6-5; CDR3aa: CASSSWTSSGNTIYF; CDR3nt: TGTGCCAGCAGTTCTTGGACCTCCTCTGGAAACACCATATATTTT
j_gene: TRBJ2-1; abundance: NA; d_gene: NA; v_gene: TRBV5-5; CDR3aa: CASSFPTSTGEQFF; CDR3nt: TGTGCCAGCAGCTTCCCCACTAGCACCGGGGAGCAGTTCTTC
j_gene: TRBJ1-1; abundance: NA; d_gene: NA; v_gene: TRBV4-3; CDR3aa: CASSQDVFVLNTEAFF; CDR3nt: TGCGCCAGCAGCCAAGACGTGTTCGTGTTGAACACTGAAGCTTTCTTT
j_gene: TRBJ2-7; abundance: few; d_gene: TRBD2; v_gene: TRBV20-1; CDR3aa: CSATKAGGGFWYF; CDR3nt: TGCAGTGCTACTAAAGCGGGAGGGGGGTTTTGGTACTTC
j_gene: TRBJ2-7; abundance: NA; d_gene: NA; v_gene: TRBV6-2/TRBV6-3; CDR3aa: CASSYRYEQYF; CDR3nt: TGTGCCAGCAGTTACCGCTACGAGCAGTACTTC
j_gene: TRBJ2-1; abundance: NA; d_gene: NA; v_gene: TRBV7-9; CDR3aa: CASSPTTGRGYNEQFF; CDR3nt: TGTGCCAGCAGTCCAACCACAGGGAGGGGATACAATGAGCAGTTCTTC
j_gene: TRBJ2-3; abundance: NA; d_gene: NA; v_gene: TRBV11-3; CDR3aa: CASSLGGNVDTQYF; CDR3nt: TGTGCCAGCAGCTTGGGCGGGAACGTCGATACGCAGTATTTT
j_gene: TRBJ2-1; abundance: NA; d_gene: TRBD1; v_gene: TRBV12-3/TRBV12-4; CDR3aa: CASSPRDRPIQADNEQFF; CDR3nt: TGTGCCAGCAGCCCCCGGGACAGACCAATTCAAGCAGACAATGAGCAGTTCTTC
j_gene: TRBJ1-6; abundance: NA; d_gene: NA; v_gene: TRBV10-3; CDR3aa: CAISESVSSRQGVAPLHF; CDR3nt: TGTGCCATCAGTGAGTCGGTGTCCTCTCGGCAGGGAGTTGCACCCCTCCACTTT
j_gene: TRBJ2-1; abundance: few; d_gene: TRBD2; v_gene: TRBV14; CDR3aa: CASSALAGGPYEQFF; CDR3nt: TGTGCCAGCAGCGCACTAGCGGGAGGGCCCTATGAGCAGTTCTTC
j_gene: TRBJ2-3; abundance: NA; d_gene: TRBD2; v_gene: TRBV5-1; CDR3aa: CASSLRTSGTSTDTQYF; CDR3nt: TGCGCCAGCAGCTTGAGGACTAGCGGAACTAGCACAGATACGCAGTATTTT
j_gene: TRBJ1-1; abundance: NA; d_gene: NA; v_gene: TRBV3-1; CDR3aa: CASRQGEIMNTEAFF; CDR3nt: TGTGCCAGCAGACAAGGAGAGATTATGAACACTGAAGCTTTCTTT
j_gene: TRBJ2-3; abundance: NA; d_gene: NA; v_gene: TRBV18; CDR3aa: CASPPRGGLFITDTQYF; CDR3nt: TGTGCCAGCCCACCGAGAGGGGGGCTCTTCATCACAGATACGCAGTATTTT
j_gene: TRBJ2-4; abundance: NA; d_gene: TRBD1; v_gene: TRBV13; CDR3aa: CASSRQGRLSKNIQYF; CDR3nt: TGTGCCAGCAGTCGACAGGGCCGTTTATCCAAAAACATTCAGTACTTC
j_gene: TRBJ2-7; abundance: few; d_gene: TRBD1; v_gene: TRBV7-6; CDR3aa: CASRKGGDEQYF; CDR3nt: TGTGCCAGCAGAAAAGGGGGCGACGAGCAGTACTTC
j_gene: TRBJ2-7; abundance: NA; d_gene: NA; v_gene: TRBV20-1; CDR3aa: CSARDVLSSYEQYF; CDR3nt: TGCAGTGCTAGAGATGTACTTTCCTCCTACGAGCAGTACTTC
j_gene: TRBJ2-6; abundance: NA; d_gene: NA; v_gene: TRBV19; CDR3aa: CASSRREANVLTF; CDR3nt: TGTGCCAGTAGTAGGAGGGAAGCCAACGTCCTGACTTTC
j_gene: TRBJ2-5; abundance: NA; d_gene: TRBD2; v_gene: TRBV28; CDR3aa: CASNMRGARETQYF; CDR3nt: TGTGCCAGCAACATGCGGGGGGCCCGAGAGACCCAGTACTTC
j_gene: TRBJ2-7; abundance: NA; d_gene: TRBD2; v_gene: TRBV27; CDR3aa: CASSAGVGSYEQYF; CDR3nt: TGTGCCAGCAGCGCGGGGGTGGGCTCCTACGAGCAGTACTTC
j_gene: TRBJ2-1; abundance: NA; d_gene: TRBD2; v_gene: TRBV12-3/TRBV12-4; CDR3aa: CATTSGGAYNEQFF; CDR3nt: TGTGCCACCACTAGCGGGGGGGCCTACAATGAGCAGTTCTTC
j_gene: TRBJ2-3; abundance: NA; d_gene: NA; v_gene: TRBV10-3; CDR3aa: CAISTAGTGVEDTQYF; CDR3nt: TGTGCCATCAGCACGGCGGGGACGGGGGTAGAGGATACGCAGTATTTT
j_gene: TRBJ2-6; abundance: NA; d_gene: NA; v_gene: TRBV20-1; CDR3aa: CSAKLTGANVLTF; CDR3nt: TGCAGTGCTAAACTGACTGGGGCCAACGTCCTGACTTTC
j_gene: TRBJ2-3; abundance: NA; d_gene: TRBD1; v_gene: TRBV15; CDR3aa: CATSRGDGRGSTDTQYF; CDR3nt: TGTGCCACCAGCAGAGGAGACGGCAGGGGGAGCACAGATACGCAGTATTTT
j_gene: TRBJ2-1; abundance: NA; d_gene: NA; v_gene: TRBV11-2; CDR3aa: CASSLGPGASYNEQFF; CDR3nt: TGTGCCAGCAGCTTAGGCCCGGGGGCGTCCTACAATGAGCAGTTCTTC
j_gene: TRBJ2-3; abundance: NA; d_gene: NA; v_gene: TRBV10-3; CDR3aa: CAIASGVWAQYF; CDR3nt: TGTGCCATCGCCTCCGGGGTCTGGGCGCAGTATTTT
j_gene: TRBJ2-5; abundance: many; d_gene: NA; v_gene: TRBV28; CDR3aa: CASSPARLGQETQYF; CDR3nt: TGTGCCAGCAGTCCCGCCCGTTTGGGCCAAGAGACCCAGTACTTC
j_gene: TRBJ2-1; abundance: NA; d_gene: TRBD2; v_gene: TRBV11-3; CDR3aa: CASSRGVYNEQFF; CDR3nt: TGTGCCAGCTCCCGGGGGGTTTACAATGAGCAGTTCTTC
j_gene: TRBJ2-3; abundance: NA; d_gene: NA; v_gene: TRBV29-1; CDR3aa: CSVEGRVIAGDTQYF; CDR3nt: TGCAGCGTTGAAGGGCGAGTAATAGCCGGAGATACGCAGTATTTT
j_gene: TRBJ2-5; abundance: NA; d_gene: NA; v_gene: TRBV11-3; CDR3aa: CASSPDSRAQYF; CDR3nt: TGTGCCAGCAGCCCAGACAGCCGGGCCCAGTACTTC
j_gene: TRBJ2-1; abundance: NA; d_gene: NA; v_gene: TRBV11-2; CDR3aa: CASRAQGRGIDEQFF; CDR3nt: TGTGCCAGCAGAGCGCAGGGTAGAGGTATAGATGAGCAGTTCTTC
j_gene: TRBJ2-5; abundance: many; d_gene: NA; v_gene: TRBV24-1; CDR3aa: CATSERSRETQYF; CDR3nt: TGTGCCACCAGTGAAAGGTCCAGGGAGACCCAGTACTTC
j_gene: TRBJ2-6; abundance: many; d_gene: TRBD1; v_gene: TRBV4-3; CDR3aa: CASSRDSVSGANVLTF; CDR3nt: TGCGCCAGCAGCCGGGACAGTGTCTCTGGGGCCAACGTCCTGACTTTC
j_gene: TRBJ1-5; abundance: NA; d_gene: NA; v_gene: TRBV24-1; CDR3aa: CATSDGGAREPQHF; CDR3nt: TGTGCCACCAGTGATGGGGGGGCGCGGGAGCCCCAGCATTTT
j_gene: TRBJ1-1; abundance: NA; d_gene: NA; v_gene: TRBV29-1; CDR3aa: CSVEDLRTQNTEAFF; CDR3nt: TGCAGCGTTGAAGATCTTCGGACACAGAACACTGAAGCTTTCTTT
j_gene: TRBJ1-6; abundance: few; d_gene: TRBD1; v_gene: TRBV5-1; CDR3aa: CASSIGQGNSPLHF; CDR3nt: TGCGCCAGCAGCATTGGACAGGGGAATTCACCCCTCCACTTT
j_gene: TRBJ2-7; abundance: NA; d_gene: NA; v_gene: TRBV7-9; CDR3aa: CASSSDSGFGEQYF; CDR3nt: TGTGCCAGCAGCTCCGACAGTGGGTTTGGGGAGCAGTACTTC
j_gene: TRBJ2-7; abundance: NA; d_gene: NA; v_gene: TRBV6-5; CDR3aa: CASASGDHYEQYF; CDR3nt: TGTGCCAGCGCCTCGGGGGATCACTACGAGCAGTACTTC